This T cell receptor beta chain comes out of a study of blood T cell repertoires in COVID-19. About the study: Sources were T cells, B-cell-depleted T cells, or PBMCs; the material itself was cDNA or gDNA.

Repertoires were generated with immunoSEQ multiplex PCR, while TCRdb's copy carries only in-frame clones and drops some. The data contain around 70,000 clones, 88% of them singletons. Germline values: CDR1 SGHNT, CDR2 YYREEE (reference sequence). The ends lost 0 bases at V and 10 bases at J; junction bases unmatched: 5. The length of the CDR3 is 15 residues. The source of this sequence is a human donor in a cohort sampled during active COVID-19. The V call is TRBV5-4, the J call TRBJ2-1; 12 bases are a match to TRBD2. The specimen sequenced was peripheral blood. CDR3 sequence: CASSLGLAGGTEQFF. CDR3 coding DNA: TGTGCCAGCAGCTTGGGGCTAGCGGGAGGGACGGAGCAGTTCTTC.